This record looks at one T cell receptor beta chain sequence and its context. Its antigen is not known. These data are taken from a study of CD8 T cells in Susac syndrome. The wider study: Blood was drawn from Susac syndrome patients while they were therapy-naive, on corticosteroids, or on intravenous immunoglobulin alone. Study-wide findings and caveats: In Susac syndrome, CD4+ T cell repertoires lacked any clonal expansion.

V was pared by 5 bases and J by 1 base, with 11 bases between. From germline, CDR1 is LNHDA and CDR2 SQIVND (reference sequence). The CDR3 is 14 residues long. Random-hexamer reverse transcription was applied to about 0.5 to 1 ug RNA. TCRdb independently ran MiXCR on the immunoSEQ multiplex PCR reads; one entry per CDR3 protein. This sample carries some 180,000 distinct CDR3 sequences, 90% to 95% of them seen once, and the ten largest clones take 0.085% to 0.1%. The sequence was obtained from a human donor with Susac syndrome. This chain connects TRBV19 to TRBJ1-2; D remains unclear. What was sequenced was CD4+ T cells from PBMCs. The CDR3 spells CASSPGVFNYGYTF. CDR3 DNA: TGTGCCAGTAGTCCCGGGGTCTTTAACTATGGCTACACCTTC.